This T cell receptor beta chain was profiled in a study of T-cell reconstitution after alpha-beta-depleted transplantation in children. This clonotype was seen repeatedly, ten times or more. Researchers prepared the TCRbeta library using unique molecular identifiers, the study reports. From the PCR reads, TCRdb called clonotypes with MiXCR, one entry per CDR3 protein. The top ten clones hold about 9.4% of a sample with more than 250,000 distinct CDR3 sequences, about a tenth of them seen once. Germline loops: CDR1 SGHRS, CDR2 YFSETQ. V dropped 7 bases and J dropped 3 bases, with 13 bases sitting between them. The CDR3 runs to 13 residues.

The clonotype comes from a human donor who donated a stem cell graft to a child with SCID. This rearrangement joins TRBV5-1 to TRBJ2-5; possible D gene TRBD1, 5 bases. The specimen was PBMCs from the stem cell graft donor, collected from the stem cell graft. CDR3 loop: CASFPDNKETQYF. DNA of the CDR3: TGCGCCAGCTTTCCGGACAACAAAGAGACCCAGTACTTC.